The clone carrying this T cell receptor (beta chain) was detected once. The sample originates from a study of blood T cell repertoires in COVID-19. Only in-frame clones appear in the TCRdb table, and some are missing; sequencing was by immunoSEQ multiplex PCR. The table lists 50,000 to 65,000 clones, about nine tenths of them singletons. What was sequenced was peripheral blood. The TCR comes from a woman of 80 years or more with COVID-19, enrolled during active disease.

CDR3 loop: CASSSYPPLYEQYF. The CDR3 region has the DNA TGTGCCAGCAGTTCCTACCCTCCCCTATACGAGCAGTACTTC. V is TRBV27 and J is TRBJ2-7, with D hard to call. V gave up 4 bases and J gave up 4 bases, with 14 bases separating them. The CDR3 sequence is 14 residues long. CDR1 and CDR2 (germline): MNHEY, SMNVEV (reference sequence).